This TCR beta chain was found in a study of blood T cell repertoires in COVID-19. Study details: The samples span acute and convalescent COVID-19 from the United States, Italy and Spain.

The ends were cut back, 8 bases at V and 1 base at J, with 11 bases in the middle. The CDR3 loop spans 13 amino acids. Seattle patient enrollment occurred during active infection, with longitudinal follow-up thereafter. Authors' methods: Estimation of nucleated cell counts relied on the amplification of reference gene primers. The repertoire was sequenced with immunoSEQ multiplex PCR; TCRdb's copy has only in-frame clones and lacks some. The V and J calls and the clone size are those of that table, but D and trimming were determined from the DNA. This repertoire shows about 270,000 clones, roughly nine tenths found once; its top ten account for 9.5% to 15%.

The TCR originated in a woman in her thirties with COVID-19, enrolled during active disease. This chain uses TRBV12-3 or TRBV12-4 with TRBJ1-1; TRBD1 is a possible D gene (6 bases). The sample was peripheral blood. The CDR3 DNA follows: TGTGCCAGCCAACAGGGCGGGAACACTGAAGCTTTCTTT. This sequence encodes CASQQGGNTEAFF.